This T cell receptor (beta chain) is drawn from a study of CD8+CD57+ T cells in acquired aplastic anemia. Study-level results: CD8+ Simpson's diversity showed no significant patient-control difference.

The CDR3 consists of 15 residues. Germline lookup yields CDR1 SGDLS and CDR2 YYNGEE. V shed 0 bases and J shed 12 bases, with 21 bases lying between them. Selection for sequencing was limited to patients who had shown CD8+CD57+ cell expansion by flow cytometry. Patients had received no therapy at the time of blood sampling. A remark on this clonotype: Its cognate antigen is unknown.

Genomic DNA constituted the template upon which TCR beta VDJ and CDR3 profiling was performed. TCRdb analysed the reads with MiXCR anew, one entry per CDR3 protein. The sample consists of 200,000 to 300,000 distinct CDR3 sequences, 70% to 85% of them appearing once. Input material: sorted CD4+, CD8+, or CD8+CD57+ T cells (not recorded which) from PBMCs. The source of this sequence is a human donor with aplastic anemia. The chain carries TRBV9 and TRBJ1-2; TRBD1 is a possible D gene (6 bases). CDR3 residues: CASSVEGGSSQPHTF. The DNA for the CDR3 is TGTGCCAGCAGCGTAGAAGGGGGTTCGTCGCAGCCCCACACCTTC.